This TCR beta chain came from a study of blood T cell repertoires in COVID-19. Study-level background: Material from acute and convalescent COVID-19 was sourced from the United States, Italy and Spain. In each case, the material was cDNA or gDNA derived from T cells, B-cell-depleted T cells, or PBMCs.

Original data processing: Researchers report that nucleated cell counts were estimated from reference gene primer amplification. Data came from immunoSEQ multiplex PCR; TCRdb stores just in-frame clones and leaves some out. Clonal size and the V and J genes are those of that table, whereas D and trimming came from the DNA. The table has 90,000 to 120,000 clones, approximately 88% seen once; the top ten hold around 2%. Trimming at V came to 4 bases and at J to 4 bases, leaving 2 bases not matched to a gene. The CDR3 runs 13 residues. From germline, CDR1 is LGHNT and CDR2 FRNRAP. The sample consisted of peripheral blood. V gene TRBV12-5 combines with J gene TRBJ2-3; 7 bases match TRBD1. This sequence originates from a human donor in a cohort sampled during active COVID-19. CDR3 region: CASGSQGSDTQYF. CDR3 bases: TGTGCTAGTGGTTCACAGGGGTCAGATACGCAGTATTTT.